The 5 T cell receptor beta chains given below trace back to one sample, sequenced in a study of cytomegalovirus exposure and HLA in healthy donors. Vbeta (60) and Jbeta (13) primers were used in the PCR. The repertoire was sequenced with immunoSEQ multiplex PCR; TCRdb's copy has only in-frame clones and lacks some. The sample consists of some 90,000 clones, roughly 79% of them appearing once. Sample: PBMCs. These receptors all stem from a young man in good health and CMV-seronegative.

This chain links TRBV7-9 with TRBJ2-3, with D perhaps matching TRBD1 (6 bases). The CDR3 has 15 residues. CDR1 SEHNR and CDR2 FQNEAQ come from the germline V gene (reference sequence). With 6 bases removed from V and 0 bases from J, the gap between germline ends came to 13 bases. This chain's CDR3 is CASRQGLGSTDTQYF. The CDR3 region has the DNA TGTGCCAGCAGACAGGGTTTGGGGAGCACAGATACGCAGTATTTT.

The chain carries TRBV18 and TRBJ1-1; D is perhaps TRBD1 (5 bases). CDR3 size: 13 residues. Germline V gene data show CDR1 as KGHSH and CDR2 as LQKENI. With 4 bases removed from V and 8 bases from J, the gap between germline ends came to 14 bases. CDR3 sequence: CASSLPRGGEAFF. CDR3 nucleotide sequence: TGTGCCAGCTCACTCCCAAGGGGAGGCGAAGCTTTCTTT.

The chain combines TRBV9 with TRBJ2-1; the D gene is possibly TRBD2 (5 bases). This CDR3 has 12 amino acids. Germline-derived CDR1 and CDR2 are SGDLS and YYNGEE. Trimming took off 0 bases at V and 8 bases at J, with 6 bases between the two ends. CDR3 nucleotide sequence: TGTGCCAGCAGCGTAGAGAGGGATGAGCAGTTCTTC. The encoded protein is CASSVERDEQFF.

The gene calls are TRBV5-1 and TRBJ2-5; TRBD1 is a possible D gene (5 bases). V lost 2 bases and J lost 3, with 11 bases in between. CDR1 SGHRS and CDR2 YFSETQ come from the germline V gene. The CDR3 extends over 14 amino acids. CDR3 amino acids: CASSLGAAKETQYF. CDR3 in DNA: TGCGCCAGCAGCTTAGGGGCGGCAAAAGAGACCCAGTACTTC.

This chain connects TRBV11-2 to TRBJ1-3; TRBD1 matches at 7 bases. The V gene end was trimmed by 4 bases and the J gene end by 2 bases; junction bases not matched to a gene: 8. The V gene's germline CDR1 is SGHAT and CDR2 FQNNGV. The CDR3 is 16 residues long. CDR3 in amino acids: CASSSPSTGAGNTIYF. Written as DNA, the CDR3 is TGTGCCAGCAGCTCCCCATCTACAGGGGCTGGAAACACCATATATTTT.